The 25 T cell receptor beta chains reported below all come from one sample, sequenced in a study of CD8 T cells in Susac syndrome. Reverse transcription of roughly 0.5 to 1 ug RNA was performed with random hexamers. Each CDR3 protein gets one entry after TCRdb re-called the immunoSEQ multiplex PCR reads with MiXCR. The sample comprises 200,000 to 250,000 distinct CDR3 sequences, approximately 90% of which are singletons, and about 0.13% rests with the top ten. The material sequenced was CD8+ T cells from PBMCs. These receptors were collected from a human donor with multiple sclerosis.

V is TRBV3-1 and J is TRBJ2-1, with TRBD2 matching 9 bases. Germline assignment: CDR1 LGHDT and CDR2 YNNKEL (reference sequence). This CDR3 has 15 residues. V shed 1 base, J shed 4 bases, and the junction held 2 bases outside the gene matches. The CDR3 is CASSQVAGAYNEQFF. CDR3 nucleotides: TGTGCCAGCAGCCAAGTAGCGGGAGCTTACAATGAGCAGTTCTTC.

The V and J genes are TRBV29-1 and TRBJ1-1, with a weak D call TRBD1 (5 bases). Per the germline V gene, CDR1 is SQVTM and CDR2 is ANQGSEA. V lost 4 bases and J lost 1, with 13 bases in between. This CDR3 has 14 amino acids. This CDR3 reads CSVGGTTENTEAFF. The CDR3 DNA follows: TGCAGCGTTGGCGGCACGACAGAGAACACTGAAGCTTTCTTT.

CDR3: CSVYTDGEQYF. The CDR3, as DNA: TGCAGCGTATATACCGACGGGGAACAGTACTTC. This chain links TRBV29-1 with TRBJ2-7, with D perhaps TRBD2 (5 bases). Deletions cut 6 bases from V and 10 bases from J, with 16 bases between. Germline V CDR1 and CDR2: SQVTM, ANQGSEA. The CDR3 runs to 11 residues.

The V call is TRBV5-6, the J call TRBJ1-1, with 7 nucleotides matching TRBD1. Trimming cost V 4 bases and J 0 bases; bases outside gene matches: 6. The germline V gene encodes CDR1 SGHDT and CDR2 YYEEEE. The CDR3 sequence is 15 residues long. CDR3 in DNA: TGTGCCAGCAGCAGGGACAGCTATTTGAACACTGAAGCTTTCTTT. This codes for CASSRDSYLNTEAFF.

The rearrangement uses TRBV7-9 and TRBJ1-5; 9 bases are shared with TRBD1. Trimming cost V 5 bases and J 0 bases; bases outside gene matches: 5. The CDR3 is 16 residues long. CDR1 is SEHNR, CDR2 FQNEAQ, per germline (reference sequence). CDR3 nucleotide sequence: TGTGCCAGCAGCCATGGGACAGGGTATAGCAATCAGCCCCAGCATTTT. It is translated as CASSHGTGYSNQPQHF.

This chain joins TRBV12-3 or TRBV12-4 and TRBJ2-5; no clear D. V was clipped by 5 bases and J by 2 bases, with 15 bases between them. This CDR3 is 15 amino acids long. For the CDR3, the DNA is TGTGCCAGCAGTCACCAGACGTATCCTCAAGAGACCCAGTACTTC. Protein sequence: CASSHQTYPQETQYF.

V usage is TRBV12-3 or TRBV12-4 and J usage is TRBJ1-1, with 9 bases aligning to TRBD1. The length of the CDR3 is 15 residues. V shed 3 bases and J 3 bases; nucleotides not matched to a gene: 5. The CDR3 sequence: CASSFPGQGDTEAFF. CDR3 in DNA: TGTGCCAGCAGTTTCCCGGGACAGGGAGACACTGAAGCTTTCTTT.

The gene calls are TRBV10-2 and TRBJ2-1; 8 bases align to TRBD1. Germline CDR1 and CDR2: WSHSY and SAAADI. J lost 5 bases, V lost 6 bases, and 9 bases had no gene match. CDR3 length: 15 residues. This CDR3 reads CASSFDRGLHNEQFF. The CDR3 nucleotides read TGCGCCAGCAGCTTCGACAGGGGCCTACACAATGAGCAGTTCTTC.

This chain uses TRBV7-8 with TRBJ2-3, with TRBD1 matching 7 bases. Trimming at V came to 5 bases and at J to 2 bases, leaving 7 bases not matched to a gene. The CDR3 contains 15 residues. CDR1 and CDR2 from the germline V gene are SGHVS and FQNEAQ. The CDR3 region is CASSITGTVTDTQYF. CDR3 sequence (DNA): TGTGCCAGCAGCATCACCGGGACAGTCACAGATACGCAGTATTTT.

The chain carries TRBV30 and TRBJ2-1, with D possibly matching TRBD2 (5 bases). The CDR3 is made up of 12 amino acids. Germline V gene sequence: CDR1 GTSNPN, CDR2 SVGIG (reference sequence). Trimming shortened V by 2 bases and J by 10 bases, and 12 bases separated the two germline ends. The CDR3 protein is CAWSLTAGEQFF. CDR3 coding DNA: TGTGCCTGGAGTCTGACGGCGGGCGAGCAGTTCTTC.

The chain carries TRBV19 and TRBJ2-1; the D is unclear. The CDR3 length is 15 residues. V was trimmed by 5 bases and J by 4 bases, leaving 15 bases between them. CDR1 and CDR2 from the germline V gene are LNHDA and SQIVND (reference sequence). This CDR3 is CASSAASFVYNEQFF. The CDR3 DNA follows: TGTGCCAGTAGTGCGGCTAGTTTCGTTTACAATGAGCAGTTCTTC.

The rearrangement uses TRBV6-5 and TRBJ1-6; no reliable D call. The CDR3 consists of 12 residues. The germline V and J ends were trimmed by 5 bases and 9 bases, with 8 bases remaining between them. Germline-derived CDR1 and CDR2 are MNHEY and SVGAGI. The CDR3 DNA reads as TGTGCCAGCAGTGGGATTTCTTCACCCCTCCACTTT. It translates to CASSGISSPLHF.

This chain connects TRBV29-1 to TRBJ2-5; TRBD2 matches 10 bases. The CDR3 sequence is 14 residues long. Germline V lookup: CDR1 SQVTM, CDR2 ANQGSEA. V was pared by 7 bases and J by 0 bases, with 5 bases of the junction left unmatched. The CDR3 DNA sequence: TGCAGCGGTACTAGCGGGGTGTACCAAGAGACCCAGTACTTC. Residues: CSGTSGVYQETQYF.

This chain uses TRBV27 with TRBJ2-1, with unresolved D. CDR1 MNHEY and CDR2 SMNVEV come from the germline V gene (reference sequence). The CDR3 spans 15 residues. Deletions cut 1 base from V and 3 bases from J, with 10 bases between. The CDR3 sequence: CASSLFDGVYNEQFF. CDR3 bases: TGTGCCAGCAGTTTATTCGATGGGGTCTACAATGAGCAGTTCTTC.

This chain joins TRBV4-1 and TRBJ1-5; D is uncertain. The germline V gene has CDR1 MGHRA and CDR2 YSYEKL. V was clipped by 2 bases and J by 7 bases, with 15 bases between them. This CDR3 spans 15 amino acids. CDR3 amino acids: CASSQMLTTAQPQHF. CDR3 DNA: TGCGCCAGCAGCCAAATGTTGACCACGGCACAGCCCCAGCATTTT.

V and J are TRBV9 and TRBJ1-1; D gene unclear. This CDR3 is built from 13 residues. Germline V gene data show CDR1 as SGDLS and CDR2 as YYNGEE. The V end was cut by 4 bases, the J end by 1 base, with 8 bases between. The CDR3: CASSTPGNTEAFF. DNA of the CDR3: TGTGCCAGCAGCACACCGGGGAACACTGAAGCTTTCTTT.

The chain combines TRBV5-6 with TRBJ2-7; no firm D call. The CDR3 runs to 15 residues. Germline V gives CDR1 SGHDT, CDR2 YYEEEE. Trimming cost V 0 bases and J 2 bases, with 12 bases left between them. The CDR3 region is CASSLGGSFAYEQYF. CDR3 sequence (DNA): TGTGCCAGCAGCTTGGGAGGCAGCTTCGCCTACGAGCAGTACTTC.

The rearrangement links TRBV30 to TRBJ1-5, with D hard to call. Trimming stripped 0 bases from V and 7 bases from J, with 10 bases between. Per germline, CDR1 GTSNPN and CDR2 SVGIG (reference sequence). CDR3 length: 13 amino acids. CDR3 sequence (DNA): TGTGCCTGGAGTGTATCAGGCTGGCAGCCCCAGCATTTT. This codes for CAWSVSGWQPQHF. The full variable domain, its missing parts supplied by reference TRBV30 and TRBJ1-5, is SQTIHQWPATLVQPVGSPLSLECTVEGTSNPNLYWYRQAAGRGLQLLFYSVGIGQISSEVPQNLSASRPQDRQFILSSKKLLLSDSGFYLCAWSVSGWQPQHFGDGTRLSIL.

The chain links TRBV6-1 to TRBJ2-1, with 10 bases fitting TRBD1. The germline V gene encodes CDR1 MNHNS and CDR2 SASEGT. Unmatched junction bases numbered 12, after V lost 7 bases and J lost 6 bases. The CDR3 consists of 16 residues. CDR3: CASTLRGQGFGNEQFF. The CDR3 bases are TGTGCCAGCACTCTAAGGGGACAGGGGTTTGGCAATGAGCAGTTCTTC.

CDR3 protein: CSVAGGNSGNTIYF. The CDR3 DNA reads TGCAGCGTTGCGGGGGGGAATTCTGGAAACACCATATATTTT. The chain employs TRBV29-1 and TRBJ1-3; D may be TRBD1 (5 bases). CDR1 is SQVTM, CDR2 ANQGSEA, per germline. CDR3 size: 14 residues. Trimming took off 4 bases at V and 1 base at J, with 11 bases between the two ends.

This clonotype has only one observation. The V gene is TRBV4-3, the J gene TRBJ1-1, with D possibly being TRBD1 (6 bases). This CDR3 comprises 17 residues. Germline CDR1 and CDR2: LGHNA and YSLEER. V was shortened by 4 bases and J by 0 bases, with 18 bases between the two germline ends. Written as DNA, the CDR3 is TGCGCCAGCAGCCCCCGAGGGGGGGGCGAGTTGAACACTGAAGCTTTCTTT. This sequence encodes CASSPRGGGELNTEAFF.

The sample holds one count of this clonotype. The chain has TRBV4-1 and TRBJ2-6, with 9 bases that match TRBD1. Germline values: CDR1 MGHRA, CDR2 YSYEKL. This CDR3 has 19 residues. V dropped 1 base and J dropped 2; count of bases not matched to a gene: 9. The CDR3 loop reads CASSQVRGQGYPGANVLTF. CDR3 nucleotide sequence: TGCGCCAGCAGCCAAGTGAGAGGACAGGGGTACCCTGGGGCCAACGTCCTGACTTTC.

The genes are TRBV28 and TRBJ2-7; D not certain. Trimming pared 7 bases from V and 2 bases from J, leaving 18 bases between. The CDR3 has 15 residues. In germline, CDR1 is MDHEN, CDR2 SYDVKM. CDR3 sequence (DNA): TGTGCCAGCACCCCCGGCCTGTTGTGGGCCTACGAGCAGTACTTC. It specifies CASTPGLLWAYEQYF. The whole variable domain, remainder taken from reference TRBV28 and TRBJ2-7, is DVKVTQSSRYLVKRTGEKVFLECVQDMDHENMFWYRQDPGLGLRLIYFSYDVKMKEKGDIPEGYSVSREKKERFSLILESASTNQTSMYLCASTPGLLWAYEQYFGPGTRLTVT.

The chain links TRBV19 to TRBJ2-2, with TRBD2 matching 13 bases. The germline gives CDR1 LNHDA, CDR2 SQIVND (reference sequence). The J segment lost 9 bases and the V segment lost 4 bases, leaving 8 bases of the junction unmatched. The CDR3 is made up of 16 amino acids. Here the CDR3 DNA reads TGTGCCAGTAGTACTCCACTAGCGGGAGGGTCTTGGGAGCTGTTTTTT. Amino acid sequence: CASSTPLAGGSWELFF.

This clonotype was observed once. The chain joins TRBV21-1 to TRBJ1-2; TRBD1 is the table's D call, not checked against the DNA. TRBV21-1 is a documented pseudogene. CDR3 length equals 14 residues. CDR3: CASFRPGALSGYTF. The CDR3 DNA sequence: TGTGCCAGCTTTCGGCCGGGGGCGCTTAGTGGCTACACCTTC.